Listed below are T cell receptor beta chains from one sample, sequenced in a study of cytomegalovirus exposure and HLA in healthy donors. Assay: immunoSEQ multiplex PCR; the TCRdb copy retains only in-frame clones and omits some. The table includes more than 100,000 clones, roughly three quarters detected once. Sequencing was done on a sample of PBMCs. These receptors all come from an older woman in good health and CMV-seronegative. Both conserved end residues are part of each CDR3. The D gene is left open where the match is weak. Size tells how often a clone was seen (once, few, many) or the class of an expanded clone, and some rows leave it out.

j_gene | abundance | v_gene | d_gene | CDR3nt | CDR3aa
TRBJ1-1 | few | TRBV28 | - | TGTGCCAGCAGTTTATGGTCGACGGGGACTGAAGCTTTCTTT | CASSLWSTGTEAFF
TRBJ2-7 | - | TRBV9 | TRBD2 | TGTGCCAGCAGCGGGGGGGGTTCCTACGAGCAGTACTTC | CASSGGGSYEQYF
TRBJ1-6 | - | TRBV5-1 | - | TGCGCCAGCAGCCAGACCCCGTCCGGGAATTCACCCCTCCACTTT | CASSQTPSGNSPLHF
TRBJ2-1 | - | TRBV7-2 | TRBD1 | TGTGCCAGCAGCTCGCTGGACAGGGACTACAATGAGCAGTTCTTC | CASSSLDRDYNEQFF
TRBJ2-5 | - | TRBV7-2 | - | TGTGCCAGCAGCTACTCCGGGATCGAAGAGACCCAGTACTTC | CASSYSGIEETQYF
TRBJ2-3 | once | TRBV5-1 | - | TGCGCCAGCAGCTTCATTGGGGCCACAGATACGCAGTATTTT | CASSFIGATDTQYF
TRBJ2-5 | few | TRBV29-1 | TRBD2 | TGCAGCGTGGTAAAACTAGCGGGACAAGAGACCCAGTACTTC | CSVVKLAGQETQYF
TRBJ2-7 | - | TRBV7-9 | TRBD1 | TGTGCCAGCAGCTTAAGGACAGGGTGGGACGAGCAGTACTTC | CASSLRTGWDEQYF
TRBJ1-4 | - | TRBV4-1 | - | TGCGCCAGCAGCCAGGGCAGGTCTAATGAAAAACTGTTTTTT | CASSQGRSNEKLFF
TRBJ1-3 | - | TRBV30 | - | TGTGCCTGGAGTGGGGGGGTTTCTGGAAACACCATATATTTT | CAWSGGVSGNTIYF
TRBJ2-1 | - | TRBV6-6 | - | TGTGCCAGCAGTTACTCACAGGTATACAATGAGCAGTTCTTC | CASSYSQVYNEQFF
TRBJ2-1 | - | TRBV19 | TRBD2 | TGTGCCAGTAGTATATTAGCGGGGAACTACAATGAGCAGTTCTTC | CASSILAGNYNEQFF
TRBJ2-6 | few | TRBV5-1 | - | TGCGCCAGCAGCTTCGGACAGTTCACCGGGGCCAACGTCCTGACTTTC | CASSFGQFTGANVLTF
TRBJ1-5 | - | TRBV6-1 | - | TGTGCCAGCAGTGAACACCGAGGCAATCAGCCCCAGCATTTT | CASSEHRGNQPQHF
TRBJ2-1 | - | TRBV6-1 | - | TGTGCCAGCAGTGAGGGGAGTAATGAGCAGTTCTTC | CASSEGSNEQFF
TRBJ2-7 | - | TRBV12-1 | - | TGTGCCAGCAGCCCCCTCCGGACAGAGCCTGGGGAGCAGTACTTC | CASSPLRTEPGEQYF
TRBJ1-6 | - | TRBV6-5 | TRBD1 | TGTGCCAGCAGTTCAACCGGGACAGGGGCCCCCGCCCTCCACTTT | CASSSTGTGAPALHF
TRBJ1-1 | few | TRBV6-5 | - | TGTGCCAGCAGCAACCCGGAAAGGAGAGCTTTCTTT | CASSNPERRAFF
TRBJ2-1 | once | TRBV27 | - | TGTGCCAGCAGCCGTAACCAAGGGGCCTACAATGAGCAGTTCTTC | CASSRNQGAYNEQFF
TRBJ2-7 | - | TRBV6-5 | TRBD1 | TGTGCCAGCAGCACACAGGGGGCCCCCACCTACGAGCAGTACTTC | CASSTQGAPTYEQYF
TRBJ2-7 | few | TRBV4-1 | - | TGCGCCAGCAGCCAAGATCGTCAGTCCTACGAGCAGTACTTC | CASSQDRQSYEQYF
TRBJ2-3 | - | TRBV30 | TRBD1 | TGTGCCTGGAGTGTACAGGGGTACCGAGGAGATACGCAGTATTTT | CAWSVQGYRGDTQYF
TRBJ1-1 | few | TRBV6-6 | - | TGTGCCAGCGGAGCCGGAAACACTGAAGCTTTCTTT | CASGAGNTEAFF
TRBJ2-4 | - | TRBV6-5 | - | TGTGCCAGCAGAACAAACAGGGAGGGAAACATTCAGTACTTC | CASRTNREGNIQYF
TRBJ2-1 | - | TRBV14 | TRBD2 | TGTGCCAGCAGCCAAGATCTGCGGAGCGGGGCTTACAATGAGCAGTTCTTC | CASSQDLRSGAYNEQFF
TRBJ1-3 | once | TRBV4-2 | TRBD1 | TGTGCCAGCAGCCAAGACCATGGGGGACAGCCCTCTGGAAACACCATATATTTT | CASSQDHGGQPSGNTIYF
TRBJ1-1 | - | TRBV6-1 | - | TGTGCCAGCAGTTCTACAGGGAAGGCCAACGCTGAAGCTTTCTTT | CASSSTGKANAEAFF
TRBJ1-6 | - | TRBV2 | TRBD1 | TGTGCCAGCACTTACAGGGGACAGAATAATTCACCCCTCCACTTT | CASTYRGQNNSPLHF
TRBJ2-1 | - | TRBV5-1 | TRBD2 | TGCGCCAGCAGCTTGGGTGTTAGCGGGGGTGGCAATGAGCAGTTCTTC | CASSLGVSGGGNEQFF
TRBJ2-7 | - | TRBV7-6 | TRBD1 | TGTGCCAGCAGCTCCGATAAGACAGGGCCTGGCAGGCAGTACTTC | CASSSDKTGPGRQYF
TRBJ1-3 | - | TRBV6-5 | - | TGTGCCAGCAGGACCGACAGATCTGGAAACACCATATATTTT | CASRTDRSGNTIYF
TRBJ1-3 | - | TRBV9 | TRBD1 | TGTGCCAGCAGCCCACGTAGGGGGCCCGAGTACTCTGGAAACACCATATATTTT | CASSPRRGPEYSGNTIYF
TRBJ1-1 | - | TRBV6-5 | TRBD1 | TGTGCCAGCAGTGACAGGGGTCAGGCTGAAGCTTTCTTT | CASSDRGQAEAFF
TRBJ2-2 | - | TRBV5-1 | - | TGCGCCAGCAGGGAGGGGATAGGCACCGGGGAGCTGTTTTTT | CASREGIGTGELFF
TRBJ2-5 | - | TRBV5-1 | - | TGCGCCAGCAGCTTGGTCTTTCGGACAGACAAAGAGACCCAGTACTTC | CASSLVFRTDKETQYF
TRBJ1-1 | - | TRBV7-7 | - | TGTGCTAGCAGCAAAGACAGTTTGAACACTGAAGCTTTCTTT | CASSKDSLNTEAFF
TRBJ2-7 | - | TRBV28 | TRBD1 | TGTGCCAGCAGTAGGACAGGTGACCCCTACGAGCAGTACTTC | CASSRTGDPYEQYF
TRBJ2-3 | - | TRBV23-1 | - | TGCGCCAGCAGGCAGACAGGCGGAGATACGCAGTATTTT | CASRQTGGDTQYF
TRBJ2-3 | few | TRBV7-3 | TRBD2 | TGTGCCAGCAGCTTAATTCTAGCGGGCACAGATACGCAGTATTTT | CASSLILAGTDTQYF
TRBJ2-7 | - | TRBV27 | - | TGTGCCAGCAGTTATGCCGACAGGTTCTCCTACGAGCAGTACTTC | CASSYADRFSYEQYF
TRBJ2-7 | - | TRBV28 | - | TGTGCCAGCAGTTTTCCGGCAGGGAGGACGTACGAGCAGTACTTC | CASSFPAGRTYEQYF
TRBJ2-3 | - | TRBV9 | TRBD2 | TGTGCCAGCAGCGTAGCGGGGGGGGTTCTCACAGATACGCAGTATTTT | CASSVAGGVLTDTQYF
TRBJ2-7 | - | TRBV19 | TRBD2 | TGTGCCAGTACCTCGAAGCGGGATCCCCCCTACGAGCAGTACTTC | CASTSKRDPPYEQYF
TRBJ2-5 | - | TRBV5-6 | - | TGTGCCAGCAACGTCCCCTACGAGACCCAGTACTTC | CASNVPYETQYF
TRBJ2-7 | few | TRBV5-6 | - | TGTGCCAGCGGATCGAAACCAGGGTTTTTGGTTACCTACGAGCAGTACTTC | CASGSKPGFLVTYEQYF
TRBJ2-3 | - | TRBV27 | TRBD2 | TGTGCCAGCAGTTTATCCTCCACTAGCGGGGGATCGGCAGATACGCAGTATTTT | CASSLSSTSGGSADTQYF
TRBJ2-3 | few | TRBV9 | - | TGTGCCAGCAGCGTAGAGGCAGGGGCGTATAGCACAGATACGCAGTATTTT | CASSVEAGAYSTDTQYF